The 31 T cell receptor beta chains given below trace back to one sample, sequenced in a study of cytomegalovirus exposure and HLA in healthy donors. Both 60 Vbeta primers and 13 Jbeta primers went into the PCR. Only in-frame clones appear in the TCRdb table, and some are missing; sequencing was by immunoSEQ multiplex PCR. The sample shows about 90,000 clones, around four fifths of them seen only once. The source material was PBMCs. These receptors originate from a boy aged 5-17 years in good health and CMV-seronegative.

This clone was seen a handful of times. V and J are TRBV4-1 and TRBJ2-3; D ambiguous. There are 13 residues in the CDR3. CDR1 and CDR2 (germline): MGHRA, YSYEKL. The V end was cut by 3 bases, the J end by 2 bases, with 6 bases between. CDR3 nucleotides: TGCGCCAGCAGCCACCAAATCACAGATACGCAGTATTTT. Its translation: CASSHQITDTQYF.

This clone was recorded once. This chain connects TRBV19 to TRBJ2-7; D unresolved. CDR3 length equals 13 residues. CDR1 is LNHDA, CDR2 SQIVND, per germline (reference sequence). The V end was cut by 6 bases, the J end by 0 bases, with 9 bases between. For the CDR3, the DNA is TGTGCCAGTAGCACTGCGGCCTCCTACGAGCAGTACTTC. Its translation: CASSTAASYEQYF.

The sample holds one count of this clone. The chain is built from TRBV19 and TRBJ1-2; TRBD1 matches 7 bases. Unmatched junction bases numbered 6, after V lost 3 bases and J lost 5 bases. Germline assignment: CDR1 LNHDA and CDR2 SQIVND (reference sequence). There are 14 residues in the CDR3. Here the CDR3 DNA reads TGTGCCAGTAGTATGGACAGGCGATTATATGGCTACACCTTC. Its translation is CASSMDRRLYGYTF.

This clone was counted between two and nine times. The CDR3 DNA is TGTGCCAGCAGCCAAGTAACAGGGGTCTCCTACAATGAGCAGTTCTTC. Encoded protein: CASSQVTGVSYNEQFF. The chain employs TRBV4-2 and TRBJ2-1, with TRBD1 matching 7 bases. CDR3 length: 16 amino acids. The V gene's germline CDR1 is LGHNA and CDR2 YNFKEQ. V lost 1 base and J lost 0; bases outside the gene matches: 3.

This chain uses TRBV25-1 with TRBJ2-1; D perhaps matches TRBD2 (5 bases). The length of the CDR3 is 15 residues. Germline values: CDR1 MGHDK, CDR2 SYGVNS. Trimming stripped 2 bases from V and 2 bases from J, with 10 bases between. This CDR3 reads CASSEREAPYNEQFF. In DNA form, the CDR3 reads TGTGCCAGCAGTGAACGGGAAGCTCCCTACAATGAGCAGTTCTTC.

The V gene is TRBV7-2, the J gene TRBJ1-1; D call uncertain. Trimming removed 1 base at V and 1 base at J, with 10 bases between. This CDR3 comprises 15 residues. Germline V gives CDR1 SGHTA, CDR2 FQGNSA. Here the CDR3 reads CASSLGYSPNTEAFF. CDR3 bases: TGTGCCAGCAGCTTAGGTTACTCCCCGAACACTGAAGCTTTCTTT.

The chain employs TRBV9 and TRBJ1-1; TRBD1 matches at 9 bases. V shed 0 bases and J 1 base; nucleotides not matched to a gene: 1. The germline V gene has CDR1 SGDLS and CDR2 YYNGEE. This CDR3 region has 15 residues. CDR3 in amino acids: CASSVGTGANTEAFF. The CDR3 DNA is TGTGCCAGCAGCGTAGGGACAGGGGCGAACACTGAAGCTTTCTTT.

This clone was counted only a few times. The chain joins TRBV10-2 to TRBJ1-1; D remains ambiguous. CDR1 is WSHSY and CDR2 is SAAADI in the germline V gene. The germline V and J ends were trimmed by 3 bases and 8 bases, with 7 bases remaining between them. The CDR3 has 11 amino acids. In DNA, the CDR3 is TGCGCCAGCAGTGATCGAGGAGAAGCTTTCTTT. Translation gives CASSDRGEAFF.

There are a few counts of this clone. The rearrangement joins TRBV27 to TRBJ1-5; a possible D gene is TRBD1 (5 bases). The CDR3 runs 14 residues. V was shortened by 3 bases and J by 2 bases, with 8 bases between the two germline ends. CDR1 is MNHEY, CDR2 SMNVEV, per germline (reference sequence). The CDR3 coding sequence is TGTGCCAGCAGTTTCAGGGAGGGCAATCAGCCCCAGCATTTT. It encodes CASSFREGNQPQHF.

The gene calls are TRBV2 and TRBJ1-1; 7 nucleotides align to TRBD1. This CDR3 spans 15 amino acids. CDR1 SNHLY and CDR2 FYNNEI come from the germline V gene. The J segment lost 11 bases and the V segment lost 7 bases, leaving 19 bases of the junction unmatched. The CDR3 nucleotides read TGTGCCAGCACAATCGCACGAACTGGAGGGGGCTCGGCTTTCTTT. Translated, it gives CASTIARTGGGSAFF.

The chain is built from TRBV27 and TRBJ1-2; 8 nucleotides match TRBD1. The CDR3 runs 14 residues. Looked up from germline, CDR1 is MNHEY and CDR2 is SMNVEV (reference sequence). V dropped 9 bases and J dropped 6; count of bases not matched to a gene: 12. CDR3 nucleotide sequence: TGTGCCAGTCGGACAGGGAGTCTCTTTCATGGCTACACCTTC. Translated, it gives CASRTGSLFHGYTF.

This chain connects TRBV5-6 to TRBJ2-7, with D tentatively TRBD1 (6 bases). Germline V gene data show CDR1 as SGHDT and CDR2 as YYEEEE. The CDR3 is 14 amino acids. With 3 bases removed from V and 2 bases from J, the gap between germline ends came to 12 bases. The CDR3 nucleotides read TGTGCCAGCAGCTCGCCGGACAGAACCTACGAGCAGTACTTC. Its translation is CASSSPDRTYEQYF.

The count of this clone is one. The chain recombines TRBV7-9 with TRBJ2-7; 11 bases line up with TRBD1. The CDR3 is 14 amino acids. V shed 5 bases and J 4 bases; nucleotides not matched to a gene: 4. Germline lookup yields CDR1 SEHNR and CDR2 FQNEAQ (reference sequence). The DNA for the CDR3 is TGTGCCAGCAGCCAGGGGACAGGGGGTTACGAGCAGTACTTC. Amino acids: CASSQGTGGYEQYF.

The chain couples TRBV7-2 to TRBJ1-5; TRBD1 is a possible D gene (6 bases). This CDR3 spans 15 amino acids. V was clipped by 2 bases and J by 6 bases, with 14 bases between them. The V gene's germline CDR1 is SGHTA and CDR2 FQGNSA. The CDR3: CASSLTGQQGQPQHF. The DNA for the CDR3 is TGTGCCAGCAGCTTAACAGGGCAACAGGGTCAGCCCCAGCATTTT.

This clone turned up a few times. This chain joins TRBV6-1 and TRBJ2-1; TRBD2 matches at 9 bases. Trimming cost V 2 bases and J 10 bases; bases outside gene matches: 6. Looked up from germline, CDR1 is MNHNS and CDR2 is SASEGT. The CDR3 runs 14 residues. DNA for the CDR3: TGTGCCAGCAGTGAATGGCGGGAGGGGTTGGAGCAGTTCTTC. This gives the protein CASSEWREGLEQFF.

With respect to this clone: This specimen includes other DNA sequences encoding the same CDR3. The V gene is TRBV4-1, the J gene TRBJ1-3, with D perhaps matching TRBD1 (5 bases). CDR1 and CDR2 (germline): MGHRA, YSYEKL. V gave up 3 bases and J gave up 4 bases, with 7 bases separating them. This CDR3 region has 13 residues. CDR3 sequence: CASSQGGGNTIYF. The CDR3 DNA is TGCGCCAGCAGCCAGGGGGGAGGAAACACCATATATTTT.

There are a few counts of this clone. The rearrangement joins TRBV30 to TRBJ2-7; 10 bases line up with TRBD1. The germline V gene encodes CDR1 GTSNPN and CDR2 SVGIG (reference sequence). This CDR3 is 15 amino acids long. V dropped 1 base and J dropped 8; count of bases not matched to a gene: 11. DNA for the CDR3: TGTGCCTGGAGTGACCCGGGACAGGGGAATCGGAAGCAGTACTTC. Encoded protein: CAWSDPGQGNRKQYF.

This chain connects TRBV9 to TRBJ2-6; 10 nucleotides align to TRBD1. CDR3 length equals 18 residues. J lost 4 bases, V lost 4 bases, and 11 bases had no gene match. The germline V gene has CDR1 SGDLS and CDR2 YYNGEE. In DNA, the CDR3 is TGTGCCAGCAGCCCCTCACTTGGGACAGGGGAAGGGGCCAACGTCCTGACTTTC. This encodes CASSPSLGTGEGANVLTF.

The gene calls are TRBV29-1 and TRBJ2-7; 13 nucleotides line up with TRBD2. V was pared by 2 bases and J by 3 bases, with 7 bases of the junction left unmatched. Germline values: CDR1 SQVTM, CDR2 ANQGSEA. The CDR3 totals 16 residues. The CDR3 coding sequence is TGCAGCGTTGAATCATTGGGGACTAGCGGGAACTACGAGCAGTACTTC. Amino acid sequence: CSVESLGTSGNYEQYF.

The V and J genes are TRBV27 and TRBJ1-5; 9 positions match TRBD1. Trimming removed 3 bases from V and 10 bases from J; junction bases left unmatched: 7. The CDR3 is 14 amino acids. Germline CDR1 reads MNHEY; CDR2 reads SMNVEV (reference sequence). Written as DNA, the CDR3 is TGTGCCAGCAGTTTCTACGACAGGGGGTCACCCCAGCATTTT. Translation: CASSFYDRGSPQHF.

This CDR3 reads CASSYSYGRNTEAFF. CDR3 sequence (DNA): TGTGCCAGCAGTTACTCGTATGGCAGGAACACTGAAGCTTTCTTT. The V and J genes are TRBV6-5 and TRBJ1-1; D unclear. The CDR3 runs 15 residues. CDR1 is MNHEY, CDR2 SVGAGI, per germline. Trimming pared 0 bases from V and 1 base from J, leaving 9 bases between.

The chain employs TRBV15 and TRBJ1-1, with 7 bases identical to TRBD1. The trim removed 0 bases at V and 1 base at J, leaving 5 bases unmatched. CDR3 length: 16 residues. The germline CDR1 and CDR2 sequences are LNHNV and YYDKDF (reference sequence). The CDR3 is CATSRETGTANTEAFF. As DNA, the CDR3 is TGTGCCACCAGCAGAGAGACCGGGACAGCGAACACTGAAGCTTTCTTT.

The chain employs TRBV5-4 and TRBJ1-5; 7 nucleotides align to TRBD1. CDR1 is SGHNT and CDR2 is YYREEE in the germline V gene (reference sequence). The V segment lost 5 bases and the J segment 6 bases; nucleotides outside the gene matches: 8. The CDR3 has 14 amino acids. CDR3 nucleotides: TGTGCCAGCAGTTCCGACAGGGCTGTTCAGCCCCAGCATTTT. Translating gives CASSSDRAVQPQHF.

This clone showed up just a few times. The V and J genes are TRBV7-9 and TRBJ1-2; D not certain. Trimming pared 2 bases from V and 6 bases from J, leaving 13 bases between. The germline gives CDR1 SEHNR, CDR2 FQNEAQ (reference sequence). The length of the CDR3 is 14 residues. The CDR3: CASSLPVGDDGYTF. The CDR3 coding sequence is TGTGCCAGCAGCTTACCAGTGGGAGATGATGGCTACACCTTC.

This clone has only one observation. The genes are TRBV11-2 and TRBJ2-5, with unresolved D. Trimming left V 4 bases short and J 3 bases short, with 9 bases between. This CDR3 is built from 13 residues. The germline gives CDR1 SGHAT, CDR2 FQNNGV. The chain's CDR3 is CASSSLRKETQYF. In nucleotides, the CDR3 is TGTGCCAGCAGCTCATTGAGAAAAGAGACCCAGTACTTC. Drawing the rest from reference TRBV11-2 and TRBJ2-5, the complete variable domain is EAGVAQSPRYKIIEKRQSVAFWCNPISGHATLYWYQQILGQGPKLLIQFQNNGVVDDSQLPKDRFSAERLKGVDSTLKIQPAKLEDSAVYLCASSSLRKETQYFGPGTRLLVL.

This clone was seen a handful of times. The chain recombines TRBV6-4 with TRBJ2-1; tentative D call: TRBD2 (5 bases). Germline CDR1 MRHNA, CDR2 SNTAGT. This CDR3 has 15 residues. V dropped 0 bases and J dropped 6 bases, with 12 bases sitting between them. CDR3 sequence: CASSDSTSGSNEQFF. The CDR3 DNA is TGTGCCAGCAGTGACTCCACAAGCGGATCCAATGAGCAGTTCTTC.

This chain links TRBV4-3 with TRBJ1-2; D not certain. The CDR3 loop spans 15 amino acids. V lost 0 bases, J lost 5 bases, and 13 bases lay in between. The germline V gene has CDR1 LGHNA and CDR2 YSLEER. CDR3 nucleotides: TGCGCCAGCAGCCAAGAAGAATGGGCCCGTTATGGCTACACCTTC. This codes for CASSQEEWARYGYTF.

This clone was detected a few times. The chain has TRBV6-6 and TRBJ2-1; 11 nucleotides match TRBD2. Germline CDR1 reads MNHNY; CDR2 reads SVGAGI (reference sequence). CDR3 size: 15 residues. V lost 5 bases, J lost 5 bases, and 5 bases stayed unmatched. The CDR3 sequence is CASSKGTSGHNEQFF. CDR3 DNA sequence: TGTGCCAGCAGTAAAGGGACTAGCGGACACAATGAGCAGTTCTTC.

The V call is TRBV5-1, the J call TRBJ2-1; the match to TRBD2 covers 7 bases. The CDR3 runs to 14 residues. Trimming cost V 0 bases and J 8 bases; bases outside gene matches: 5. Germline values: CDR1 SGHRS, CDR2 YFSETQ. The CDR3 sequence is CASSLGGGGDEQFF. CDR3 DNA: TGCGCCAGCAGCTTGGGCGGGGGTGGGGATGAGCAGTTCTTC.

This chain connects TRBV30 to TRBJ2-4; 13 bases align to TRBD2. The V gene's germline CDR1 is GTSNPN and CDR2 SVGIG (reference sequence). This CDR3 comprises 19 residues. The ends lost 4 bases at V and 0 bases at J; junction bases unmatched: 12. Here the CDR3 reads CAWNRGGTSGILAKNIQYF. The CDR3 coding sequence is TGTGCCTGGAACAGAGGGGGGACTAGCGGGATCCTAGCCAAAAACATTCAGTACTTC. The full variable domain, in which reference TRBV30 and TRBJ2-4 provide the parts outside the CDR3, is SQTIHQWPATLVQPVGSPLSLECTVEGTSNPNLYWYRQAAGRGLQLLFYSVGIGQISSEVPQNLSASRPQDRQFILSSKKLLLSDSGFYLCAWNRGGTSGILAKNIQYFGAGTRLSVL.

This clone showed up just a few times. The gene calls are TRBV5-1 and TRBJ1-3; D not resolved. The CDR3 loop spans 14 amino acids. In germline, CDR1 is SGHRS, CDR2 YFSETQ. V was pared by 5 bases and J by 8 bases, with 17 bases between. CDR3 protein: CASRGGGSADTIYF. CDR3 coding DNA: TGCGCCAGCAGGGGTGGCGGCAGCGCGGACACCATATATTTT.